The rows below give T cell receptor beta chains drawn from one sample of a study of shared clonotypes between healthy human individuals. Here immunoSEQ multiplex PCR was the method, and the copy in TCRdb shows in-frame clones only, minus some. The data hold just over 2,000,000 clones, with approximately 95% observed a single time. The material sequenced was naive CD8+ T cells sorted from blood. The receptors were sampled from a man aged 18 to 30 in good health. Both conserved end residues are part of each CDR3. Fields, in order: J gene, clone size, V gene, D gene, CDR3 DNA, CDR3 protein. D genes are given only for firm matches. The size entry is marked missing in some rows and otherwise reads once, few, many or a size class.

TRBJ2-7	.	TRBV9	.	TGTGCCAGCAGGCCGGAAAACAGAGACGAGCAGTACTTC	CASRPENRDEQYF
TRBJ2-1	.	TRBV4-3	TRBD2	TGCGCCAGCAGCCCAATAACATTGCGTTTAGGGGATCCTAGCGGGAGGAGCAATGAGCAGTTCTTC	CASSPITLRLGDPSGRSNEQFF
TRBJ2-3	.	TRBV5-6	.	TGTGCCAGCAGCTCCCCGACCCTTTATACGCAGTATTTT	CASSSPTLYTQYF
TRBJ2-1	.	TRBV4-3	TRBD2	TGCGCCAGCAGTTACGGACTAGCGGGAGGGCATGAGCAGTTCTTC	CASSYGLAGGHEQFF
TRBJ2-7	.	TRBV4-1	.	TGCGCCAGCAGCCACCAGGGGCCCGAGCAGTACTTC	CASSHQGPEQYF
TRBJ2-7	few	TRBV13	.	TGTGCCAGCAGCCCGGGACCTGGCTCCTACGAGCAGTACTTC	CASSPGPGSYEQYF
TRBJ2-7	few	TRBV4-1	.	TGCGCCAGCAGCCAAGGCGTATCCTACGAGCAGTACTTC	CASSQGVSYEQYF
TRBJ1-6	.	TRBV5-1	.	TGCGCCAGCAGCTTGATTGGGCAGGATAATTCACCCCTCCACTTT	CASSLIGQDNSPLHF
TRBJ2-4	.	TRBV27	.	TGTGCCAGCAGTTTATACGGGGGCAGCCCAAACATTCAGTACTTC	CASSLYGGSPNIQYF
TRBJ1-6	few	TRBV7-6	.	TGTGCCAGCAGCGGGGGGGGTCGGTATTCACCCCTCCACTTT	CASSGGGRYSPLHF
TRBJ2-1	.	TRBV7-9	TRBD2	TGTGCCAGCAGCTTAGAACTAGCGGGAGGAAGCTCCTACAATGAGCAGTTCTTC	CASSLELAGGSSYNEQFF
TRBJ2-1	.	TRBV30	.	TGTGCCTGGAGTGTATCTAAGGGTGAGCAGTTCTTC	CAWSVSKGEQFF
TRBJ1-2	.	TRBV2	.	TGTGCCAGCAGTGAAGCGGAGACGTTATCCTATGGCTACACCTTC	CASSEAETLSYGYTF
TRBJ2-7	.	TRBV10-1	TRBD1	TGCGCCAGCAGTGAGTTTGGGACAGACTCTGGGCAGTACTTC	CASSEFGTDSGQYF
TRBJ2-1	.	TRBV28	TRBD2	TGTGCCAGCAGCACTAGCGGGGGCCTCTACAATGAGCAGTTCTTC	CASSTSGGLYNEQFF
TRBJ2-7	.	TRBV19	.	TGTGCCAGTAGTATCCAGGTAGCTCGGGAGCAGTACTTC	CASSIQVAREQYF
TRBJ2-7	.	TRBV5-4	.	TGTGCCAGCAGCCCGGGTCCAGTTTCCTACGAGCAGTACTTC	CASSPGPVSYEQYF
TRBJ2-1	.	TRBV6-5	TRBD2	TGTGCCAGCAGTTACTCTGTGACTAGCGAAAACAATGAGCAGTTCTTC	CASSYSVTSENNEQFF
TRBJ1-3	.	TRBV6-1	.	TGTGCCAGCAGTGGAACATACCGGGACTTAAGAAGCTCTGGAAACACCATATATTTT	CASSGTYRDLRSSGNTIYF
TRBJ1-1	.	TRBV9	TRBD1	TGTGCCAGCAGCAAGACAGGGTGGGGAACTGAAGCTTTCTTT	CASSKTGWGTEAFF
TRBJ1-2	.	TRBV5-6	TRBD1	TGTGCCAGCAGCGTAGAACCGGGACAGGGTAATGGCTACACCTTC	CASSVEPGQGNGYTF
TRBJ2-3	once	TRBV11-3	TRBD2	TGTGCCAGCAGCTTAGGATTTGGGACTAGCGGTAGCACAGATACGCAGTATTTT	CASSLGFGTSGSTDTQYF
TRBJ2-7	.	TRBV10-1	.	TGCGCCAGCAGTGAGTCGGTGGGTCTTGGAGAGCAGTACTTC	CASSESVGLGEQYF
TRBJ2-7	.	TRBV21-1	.	TGTGCCAGCATCCAATTTCCGGCGTCTCTTTCTGGGGAGCAGTACTTC	CASIQFPASLSGEQYF
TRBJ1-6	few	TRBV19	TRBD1	TGTGCCAGTAGTATAGGACAGGGTGGATCACCCCTCCACTTT	CASSIGQGGSPLHF
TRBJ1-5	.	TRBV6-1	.	TGTGCCAGCAGTGAATGGGTGGGGGAGAATCAGCCCCAGCATTTT	CASSEWVGENQPQHF
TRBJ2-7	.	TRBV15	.	TGTGCCACCAGCAGAGACAGGACAGTGGGCTACGAGCAGTACTTC	CATSRDRTVGYEQYF
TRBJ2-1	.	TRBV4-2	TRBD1	TGTGCCAGCAGCCAAGATATGGGGACAGGCAGATACAATGAGCAGTTCTTC	CASSQDMGTGRYNEQFF
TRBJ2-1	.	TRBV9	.	TGTGCCAGCAGCGTAGACGACTCAAGCTCCTACAATGAGCAGTTCTTC	CASSVDDSSSYNEQFF
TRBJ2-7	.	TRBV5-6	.	TGTGCCAGCAGCTTGGCAGGGCTCGGCGAGCAGTACTTC	CASSLAGLGEQYF
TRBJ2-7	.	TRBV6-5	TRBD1	TGTGCCAGCAGTACAGGGGGAGAGCAGTACTTC	CASSTGGEQYF
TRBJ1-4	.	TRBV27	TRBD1	TGTGCCAGCGACAGGGAGAGGGTATGGGGGAAACTGTTTTTT	CASDRERVWGKLFF
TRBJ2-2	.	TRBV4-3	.	TGCGCCAGCAGCCAAAGCAGCCCGAACACCGGGGAGCTGTTTTTT	CASSQSSPNTGELFF
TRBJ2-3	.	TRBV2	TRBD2	TGTGCCAGCAGCGAAGGAGAGCGGGAGATGGGGGATACGCAGTATTTT	CASSEGEREMGDTQYF
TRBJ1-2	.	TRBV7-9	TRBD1	TGTGCCAGCAGCTTAGTAGGGACAGGGAGAACTTATGGCTACACCTTC	CASSLVGTGRTYGYTF
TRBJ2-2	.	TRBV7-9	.	TGTGCCAGCAGCTTAGATACGACCGGGGAGCTGTTTTTT	CASSLDTTGELFF
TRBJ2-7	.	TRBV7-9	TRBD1	TGTGCCAGCAGAAAAAGCACGACAGGGCCTAGCTCCTACGAGCAGTACTTC	CASRKSTTGPSSYEQYF
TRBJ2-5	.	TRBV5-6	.	TGTGCCAGCAGCTCGGTGGGGGGCGGATTGCAAGAGACCCAGTACTTC	CASSSVGGGLQETQYF
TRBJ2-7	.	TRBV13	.	TGTGCCAGCAGTTCTACAGGGAACTCCTACGAGCAGTACTTC	CASSSTGNSYEQYF
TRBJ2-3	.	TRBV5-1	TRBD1	TGCGCCAGCAGCCCGACAGGGGGCGGCACAGATACGCAGTATTTT	CASSPTGGGTDTQYF
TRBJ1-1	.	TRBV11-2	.	TGTGCCAGCAGCCTAAGGACGGGGGGAGACACTGAAGCTTTCTTT	CASSLRTGGDTEAFF
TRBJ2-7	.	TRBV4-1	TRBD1	TGCGCCAGCTCGGGACAGGGAAACGAGCAGTACTTC	CASSGQGNEQYF
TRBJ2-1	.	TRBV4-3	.	TGCGCCAGCAGCCAAGTAGAGGGCCCCGCGGGCCCTGACAATGAGCAGTTCTTC	CASSQVEGPAGPDNEQFF
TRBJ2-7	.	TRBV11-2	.	TGTGCCAGCAGCCCTGGGCGGAGCTACGAGCAGTACTTC	CASSPGRSYEQYF
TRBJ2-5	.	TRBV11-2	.	TGTGCCAGCAGCTTAGGTTATGACGAAGAGACCCAGTACTTC	CASSLGYDEETQYF
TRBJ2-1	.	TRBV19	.	TGTGCCAGTAGTCTCCCCTTGGGACAAGAGCAGTTCTTC	CASSLPLGQEQFF
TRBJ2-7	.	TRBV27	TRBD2	TGTGCCAGCAGTTTAGGGCTAGCGGGAGCCCACGAGCAGTACTTC	CASSLGLAGAHEQYF
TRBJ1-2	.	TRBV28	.	TGTGCCAGCAGTTCGCGCGAATCTATACTGGGGGCTAACTATGGCTACACCTTC	CASSSRESILGANYGYTF
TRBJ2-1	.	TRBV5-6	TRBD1	TGTGCCAGCAGCCCCGGGACAGGGCTCTACAATGAGCAGTTCTTC	CASSPGTGLYNEQFF
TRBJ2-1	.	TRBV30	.	TGTGCCTGGAGTGTACCCGGACTATACAATGAGCAGTTCTTC	CAWSVPGLYNEQFF
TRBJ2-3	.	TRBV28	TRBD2	TGTGCCAGCACCCAAGGACTAGCGGGTCTCACAGATACGCAGTATTTT	CASTQGLAGLTDTQYF
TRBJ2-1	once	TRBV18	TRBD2	TGTGCCAGCTCACCCGGACTAGCGGGGGGGAATGAGCAGTTCTTC	CASSPGLAGGNEQFF